This is a list of T cell receptor beta chains from one sample in a study of metastatic and nonmetastatic thyroid tumors. MiXCR re-clonotyped the PCR reads for TCRdb. The sample holds 84,000 or so clones; less than 10% are singletons and the top ten take under 9%. The sample consisted of blood. All receptors derive from a female donor with papillary thyroid cancer or a benign thyroid nodule (not recorded which). Some clones in this sample may be carry-over from other donors' samples. CDR3s include the opening cysteine and the closing phenylalanine or tryptophan. A D gene is named only where the DNA matches it firmly. The listing skips clone size in some rows; elsewhere it reads once, few, many or a size class.

13	TRBV10-2	TRBJ2-7	.	many	CASSGKQGYEQYF	TGCGCCAGCAGTGGCAAACAAGGCTACGAGCAGTACTTC
14	TRBV5-1	TRBJ1-2	TRBD1	many	CASSLGTAIYGYTF	TGCGCCAGCAGCCTAGGGACAGCCATCTATGGCTACACCTTC
15	TRBV2	TRBJ1-6	.	many	CASSPRTTGNSPLHF	TGTGCCAGCAGTCCAAGGACAACGGGAAATTCACCCCTCCACTTT
13	TRBV10-1	TRBJ1-2	.	many	CASPPDGDYGYTF	TGCGCCAGCCCTCCCGACGGGGACTATGGCTACACCTTC
18	TRBV10-3	TRBJ1-1	.	many	CAISVSAGVTAMNTEAFF	TGTGCCATCAGTGTCTCCGCAGGGGTAACGGCCATGAACACTGAAGCTTTCTTT
12	TRBV6-1	TRBJ2-5	.	few	CASIGIGETQYF	TGTGCCAGCATTGGAATCGGAGAGACCCAGTACTTC
14	TRBV11-2	TRBJ2-7	.	many	CASSLDPRRDEQYF	TGTGCCAGCAGCTTAGATCCCCGTCGGGACGAGCAGTACTTC
14	TRBV7-9	TRBJ1-5	.	many	CASSFGPSNQPQHF	TGTGCCAGCAGCTTTGGGCCAAGCAATCAGCCCCAGCATTTT
13	TRBV11-2	TRBJ2-1	.	many	CASSLDPSTLAFF	TGTGCCAGCAGCTTAGATCCTTCAACTCTAGCGTTCTTC
10	TRBV10-1	TRBJ2-7	.	many	CASSKYEQYF	TGCGCCAGCAGCAAGTACGAGCAGTACTTC
11	TRBV5-1	TRBJ2-7	.	many	CASSFGNGQYF	TGCGCCAGCAGCTTCGGGAACGGGCAGTACTTC
16	TRBV29-1	TRBJ2-7	.	many	CSVEVRMDSILGEQYF	TGCAGCGTTGAAGTTAGGATGGACAGCATACTGGGCGAGCAGTACTTC
15	TRBV6-2/TRBV6-3	TRBJ1-2	TRBD1	few	CASSYWTGGDYGYTF	TGTGCCAGCAGTTACTGGACAGGGGGGGACTATGGCTACACCTTC
14	TRBV3-1	TRBJ1-1	.	many	CASSQEQGGSEAFF	TGTGCCAGCAGCCAAGAGCAGGGCGGGTCTGAAGCTTTCTTT
13	TRBV24-1	TRBJ2-7	.	many	CATSDFRLSEQYF	TGTGCCACCAGTGATTTTCGGCTATCTGAGCAGTACTTC
15	TRBV13	TRBJ2-5	TRBD1	many	CASSFGTGEKETQYF	TGTGCCAGCAGCTTCGGGACAGGGGAAAAGGAGACCCAGTACTTC
15	TRBV16	TRBJ1-5	.	many	CASNPVQGGNQPQHF	TGTGCCAGCAACCCCGTACAGGGAGGTAATCAGCCCCAGCATTTT
12	TRBV12-3/TRBV12-4	TRBJ1-1	TRBD1	.	CASTRQGSAAFF	TGTGCCAGCACCCGACAGGGCTCCGCGGCTTTCTTT
15	TRBV20-1	TRBJ1-5	TRBD1	many	CSARETGEDSQPQHF	TGCAGTGCTCGGGAGACAGGGGAAGATTCTCAGCCCCAGCATTTT
14	TRBV20-1	TRBJ1-5	.	.	CSAREGIGNQPQHF	TGCAGTGCTAGAGAAGGAATAGGAAATCAGCCCCAGCATTTT
16	TRBV20-1	TRBJ2-5	.	many	CSAKRTWDFTQETQYF	TGCAGTGCTAAGAGGACTTGGGATTTCACCCAAGAGACCCAGTACTTC
14	TRBV2	TRBJ2-2	.	few	CASSARENTGELFF	TGTGCCAGCAGTGCCCGGGAGAACACCGGGGAGCTGTTTTTT
17	TRBV2	TRBJ2-4	.	many	CASSGGLPRIAKNIQYF	TGTGCCAGCAGTGGAGGACTACCACGGATAGCCAAAAACATTCAGTACTTC
13	TRBV7-9	TRBJ2-7	.	.	CASRSEGTYEQYF	TGTGCCAGCAGATCGGAGGGCACCTACGAGCAGTACTTC
13	TRBV3-1	TRBJ2-7	.	.	CASSQYLQGEQYF	TGTGCCAGCAGCCAATACCTACAAGGGGAGCAGTACTTC
11	TRBV9	TRBJ1-2	.	many	CASSLGRGYTF	TGTGCCAGCAGCCTCGGGAGGGGCTACACCTTC
16	TRBV18	TRBJ1-3	.	.	CASSPPAGAAGNTIYF	TGTGCCAGCTCACCACCTGCGGGGGCAGCTGGAAACACCATATATTTT
15	TRBV11-2	TRBJ1-1	TRBD1	many	CASSLETGGNAEAFF	TGTGCCAGCAGCTTAGAGACAGGGGGCAACGCTGAAGCTTTCTTT
18	TRBV11-2	TRBJ1-5	.	many	CASSLDHHRAYSNQPQHF	TGTGCCAGCAGCTTAGATCATCACAGGGCCTATAGCAATCAGCCCCAGCATTTT
15	TRBV24-1	TRBJ2-3	TRBD2	many	CATSDLPGGPDTQYF	TGTGCCACCAGTGATTTACCGGGGGGTCCAGATACGCAGTATTTT
15	TRBV18	TRBJ2-2	TRBD1	.	CASSPTGYLSRELFF	TGTGCCAGCTCACCGACAGGGTATTTATCGAGGGAGCTGTTTTTT
15	TRBV7-9	TRBJ2-2	TRBD1	.	CASNEDRGNTGELFF	TGTGCCAGCAACGAAGACAGGGGAAACACCGGGGAGCTGTTTTTT
12	TRBV28	TRBJ1-5	.	few	CASSLRGQPQHF	TGTGCCAGCAGTTTGCGGGGTCAGCCCCAGCATTTT
11	TRBV2	TRBJ2-7	.	many	CASSELSEQYF	TGTGCCAGCAGTGAACTCTCCGAGCAGTACTTC
13	TRBV7-2	TRBJ2-5	TRBD2	.	CASRGGAGETQYF	TGTGCCAGCCGCGGGGGGGCGGGAGAGACCCAGTACTTC
15	TRBV20-1	TRBJ1-5	TRBD1	.	CSAKPGQGDSQPQHF	TGCAGTGCTAAACCGGGACAGGGTGATTCTCAGCCCCAGCATTTT
16	TRBV15	TRBJ1-1	TRBD1	many	CATSSGQGPRNTEAFF	TGTGCCACCAGCAGTGGACAGGGGCCTCGGAACACTGAAGCTTTCTTT
16	TRBV28	TRBJ2-7	TRBD1	few	CASSGTGQGPTYEQYF	TGTGCCAGCAGTGGTACGGGACAGGGGCCCACCTACGAGCAGTACTTC
17	TRBV7-9	TRBJ2-1	.	many	CASSFSGWTGARDEQFF	TGTGCCAGCAGCTTTTCCGGGTGGACGGGGGCGAGGGATGAGCAGTTCTTC
13	TRBV6-4	TRBJ2-2	.	medium-sized	CASSDLETGELFF	TGTGCCAGCAGTGACTTAGAAACCGGGGAGCTGTTTTTT
12	TRBV20-1	TRBJ2-1	.	.	CSARSRYNEQSF	TGCAGTGCTAGAAGCAGATACAATGAGCAGTCCTTC
14	TRBV4-1	TRBJ2-7	TRBD1	many	CASTAQGYPYEQYF	TGCGCCAGCACCGCACAGGGGTATCCCTACGAGCAGTACTTC
17	TRBV4-1	TRBJ1-5	TRBD1	many	CASSQGDRGRDNQPQHF	TGCGCCAGCAGCCAAGGCGACAGGGGCAGAGACAATCAGCCCCAGCATTTT
13	TRBV5-6	TRBJ1-2	.	many	CASSLEQGRGYTF	TGTGCCAGCAGCTTGGAACAGGGTCGTGGCTACACCTTC
14	TRBV12-3/TRBV12-4	TRBJ2-3	TRBD1	many	CASSPQGDTDTQYF	TGTGCCAGCAGTCCTCAGGGGGACACAGATACGCAGTATTTT
17	TRBV6-1	TRBJ2-7	TRBD1	many	CASAVSEGAATSTEQYF	TGTGCCAGCGCCGTATCTGAGGGGGCGGCTACCTCTACAGAGCAGTACTTC
15	TRBV19	TRBJ2-7	.	.	CASSDQGSSPYEQYF	TGTGCCAGTAGTGATCAGGGGTCCTCTCCTTACGAGCAGTACTTC
17	TRBV9	TRBJ2-1	.	many	CASSVVGAPSHYNEQFF	TGTGCCAGCAGCGTAGTGGGGGCCCCATCTCACTACAATGAGCAGTTCTTC
14	TRBV9	TRBJ2-7	.	.	CASSARFPPYEQYF	TGTGCCAGCAGCGCCAGGTTTCCCCCCTACGAGCAGTACTTC
15	TRBV11-3	TRBJ2-2	.	many	CASSPSPGATGELFF	TGTGCCAGCAGCCCCTCCCCCGGGGCCACCGGGGAGCTGTTTTTT
16	TRBV19	TRBJ1-2	.	many	CASSTWVGAADYGYTF	TGTGCCAGTAGTACCTGGGTGGGGGCTGCGGACTATGGCTACACCTTC
12	TRBV19	TRBJ1-3	.	few	CASSNLGNTIYF	TGTGCCAGTAGTAACCTCGGGAACACCATATATTTT
15	TRBV2	TRBJ2-6	.	many	CASSGFIAGANVLTF	TGTGCCAGCAGTGGTTTTATAGCTGGGGCCAACGTCCTGACTTTC
20	TRBV12-3/TRBV12-4	TRBJ1-5	TRBD1	many	CASSLAVILNRDRVNQPQHF	TGTGCCAGCAGTTTAGCGGTAATCTTAAACCGGGACAGGGTCAATCAGCCCCAGCATTTT
16	TRBV19	TRBJ1-6	TRBD1	many	CASSTTGKSYNSPLHF	TGTGCCAGTAGTACGACAGGGAAATCCTATAATTCACCCCTCCACTTT
14	TRBV20-1	TRBJ1-2	TRBD1	.	CSASPGTGLYGYTF	TGCAGTGCTAGTCCCGGGACAGGGCTCTATGGCTACACCTTC
11	TRBV18	TRBJ1-1	.	many	CASSLHGEAFF	TGTGCCAGCTCACTACACGGTGAAGCTTTCTTT
12	TRBV20-1	TRBJ2-7	TRBD1	many	CSTGGKNYEQYF	TGCAGTACAGGGGGCAAAAACTACGAGCAGTACTTC